This TCR beta chain was profiled in a study of shared clonotypes between healthy human individuals. Whole-study context: Aged between 18 and 49, the donors were a couple of women and three men. Study results and limitations: Only blood samples were collected, and tissue repertoires likely differ.

This clone was recorded only once. Its antigen remains unidentified. Measured with immunoSEQ multiplex PCR; TCRdb has only the in-frame clones, and not every one. The sample carries under 600,000 clones, roughly 85% recorded once. V was shortened by 5 bases and J by 4 bases, with 13 bases between the two germline ends. Germline-derived CDR1 and CDR2 are SEHNR and FQNEAQ (reference sequence). This CDR3 has 14 amino acids. Sequencing used PBMCs. This chain connects TRBV7-9 to TRBJ2-3; D is unclear. The clonotype comes from a middle-aged woman in good health. Some clones in this sample may be carry-over from other donors' samples. CDR3: CASSQSTRADTQYF. The CDR3 DNA is TGTGCCAGCAGCCAAAGTACCCGAGCAGATACGCAGTATTTT.